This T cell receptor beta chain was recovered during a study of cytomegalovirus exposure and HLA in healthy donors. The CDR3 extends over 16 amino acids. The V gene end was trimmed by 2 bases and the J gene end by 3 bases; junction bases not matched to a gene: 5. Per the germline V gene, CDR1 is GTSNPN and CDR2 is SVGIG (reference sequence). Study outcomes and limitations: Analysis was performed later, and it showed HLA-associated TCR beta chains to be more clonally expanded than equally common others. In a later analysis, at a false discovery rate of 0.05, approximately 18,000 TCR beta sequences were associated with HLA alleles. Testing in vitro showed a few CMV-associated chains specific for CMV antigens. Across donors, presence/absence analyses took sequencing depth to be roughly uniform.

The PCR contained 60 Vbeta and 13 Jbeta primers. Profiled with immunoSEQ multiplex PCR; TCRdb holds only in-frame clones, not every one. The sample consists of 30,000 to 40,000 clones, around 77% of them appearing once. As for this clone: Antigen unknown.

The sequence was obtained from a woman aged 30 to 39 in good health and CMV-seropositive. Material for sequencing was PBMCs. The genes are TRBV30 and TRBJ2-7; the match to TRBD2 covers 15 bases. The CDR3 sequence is CAWSRGLAGGDYEQYF. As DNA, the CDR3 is TGTGCCTGGAGTCGTGGACTAGCGGGGGGGGACTACGAGCAGTACTTC.